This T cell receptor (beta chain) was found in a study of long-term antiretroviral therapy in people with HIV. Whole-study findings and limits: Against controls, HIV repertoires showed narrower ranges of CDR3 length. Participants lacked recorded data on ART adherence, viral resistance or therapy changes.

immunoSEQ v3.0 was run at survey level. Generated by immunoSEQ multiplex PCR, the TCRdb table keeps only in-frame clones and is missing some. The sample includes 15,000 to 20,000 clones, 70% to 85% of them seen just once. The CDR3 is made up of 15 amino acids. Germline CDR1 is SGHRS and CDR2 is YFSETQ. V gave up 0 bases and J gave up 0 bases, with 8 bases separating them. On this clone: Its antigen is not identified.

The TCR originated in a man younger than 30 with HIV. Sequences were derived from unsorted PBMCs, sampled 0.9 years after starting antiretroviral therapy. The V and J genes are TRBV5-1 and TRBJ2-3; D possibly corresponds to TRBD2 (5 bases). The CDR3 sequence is CASSLGGSSTDTQYF. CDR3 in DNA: TGCGCCAGCAGCTTGGGAGGGTCTAGCACAGATACGCAGTATTTT. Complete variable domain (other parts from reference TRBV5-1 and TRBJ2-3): KAGVTQTPRYLIKTRGQQVTLSCSPISGHRSVSWYQQTPGQGLQFLFEYFSETQRNKGNFPGRFSGRQFSNSRSEMNVSTLELGDSALYLCASSLGGSSTDTQYFGPGTRLTVL.